This TCR beta chain stems from a study of cytomegalovirus exposure and HLA in healthy donors. The PCR was carried out with 60 Vbeta primers and 13 Jbeta primers. Clones were read by immunoSEQ multiplex PCR, and TCRdb kept only the in-frame ones, dropping some. The data show 90,000 to 130,000 clones, roughly 83% seen once. Note on this clone: The antigen is not known.

Overall study results and limits: Among immune exposure information, only CMV serostatus was available.

The length of the CDR3 is 16 residues. The ends lost 5 bases at V and 6 bases at J; junction bases unmatched: 13. CDR1 and CDR2 (germline): SGHVS, FNYEAQ. Sequencing was performed on PBMCs. The receptor's source is a woman between 18 and 30 years old in good health and CMV-seropositive. The V and J genes are TRBV7-6 and TRBJ2-1; 7 nucleotides agree with TRBD1. In nucleotides, the CDR3 is TGTGCCAGCAGCAGATTCCCCTTCGACAGGGTCAATGAGCAGTTCTTC. Its translation: CASSRFPFDRVNEQFF.